The 24 T cell receptor beta chains listed next were all sequenced from one sample in a study of neoadjuvant anti-PD-1 for oral cavity cancer. The method was immunoSEQ multiplex PCR; TCRdb's version includes in-frame clones alone and lacks a portion of them. The sample has approximately 17,000 clones; about 70% are singletons. Sequenced material: PBMCs, taken before nivolumab (anti-PD-1) treatment. Receptor source: a person aged 35 to 85 with oral cavity squamous cell carcinoma.

The chain is built from TRBV2 and TRBJ1-1; D gene uncertain. The CDR3 has 14 amino acids. Germline CDR1 and CDR2: SNHLY and FYNNEI. The V gene lost 1 base and the J gene lost 0 bases, with 6 bases spanning the gap. Here the CDR3 DNA reads TGTGCCAGCAGTGAAGGGGCCTTGAACACTGAAGCTTTCTTT. It translates to CASSEGALNTEAFF.

This clone was detected only a few times. The genes are TRBV6-6 and TRBJ1-1, with D unresolved. The CDR3 has 11 residues. Between the trimmed V and J ends, which lost 4 bases and 4 bases, there was a span of 4 bases. Germline V gives CDR1 MNHNY, CDR2 SVGAGI (reference sequence). Here the CDR3 DNA reads TGTGCCAGCAGTTCCGGCACTGAAGCTTTCTTT. It is translated as CASSSGTEAFF.

The chain couples TRBV28 to TRBJ2-1, with D possibly being TRBD1 (5 bases). V was pared by 3 bases and J by 6 bases, with 9 bases between. Germline loops: CDR1 MDHEN, CDR2 SYDVKM. The CDR3 sequence is 13 residues long. The CDR3 protein is CASSFLTGNEQFF. In nucleotides, the CDR3 is TGTGCCAGCAGTTTCCTCACAGGCAATGAGCAGTTCTTC.

V usage is TRBV25-1 and J usage is TRBJ2-1; 7 bases line up with TRBD1. Germline assignment: CDR1 MGHDK and CDR2 SYGVNS. J was trimmed by 0 bases and V by 4 bases; bases with no gene match: 3. The CDR3 spans 15 residues. The chain's CDR3 is CASSGTGSSYNEQFF. As DNA, the CDR3 is TGTGCCAGCAGTGGGACAGGTAGCTCCTACAATGAGCAGTTCTTC.

The CDR3 spells CASSQQGASYEQYF. The CDR3 DNA follows: TGTGCCAGCAGCCAACAGGGGGCTTCCTACGAGCAGTACTTC. This chain uses TRBV7-8 with TRBJ2-7; 9 bases align to TRBD1. The CDR3 has 14 amino acids. Germline trimming cut 5 bases from V and 1 base from J; bases unmatched to any gene: 3. Germline V lookup: CDR1 SGHVS, CDR2 FQNEAQ.

The chain couples TRBV7-3 to TRBJ2-1; D is ambiguous. The V and J ends lost 2 bases and 8 bases respectively, with 10 bases between them. Germline CDR1 reads SGHTA; CDR2 reads FQGTGA. This CDR3 contains 13 residues. CDR3 region: CASSLWDSYEQFF. DNA for the CDR3: TGTGCCAGCAGCTTATGGGATTCCTATGAGCAGTTCTTC. Using reference TRBV7-3 and TRBJ2-1 for the parts outside the CDR3, the full variable domain is GAGVSQTPSNKVTEKGKYVELRCDPISGHTALYWYRQSLGQGPEFLIYFQGTGAADDSGLPNDRFFAVRPEGSVSTLKIQRTERGDSAVYLCASSLWDSYEQFFGPGTRLTVL.

The rearrangement joins TRBV7-8 to TRBJ2-5; D remains unclear. Deletions cut 3 bases from V and 2 bases from J, with 4 bases between. This CDR3 is 12 amino acids long. The germline V gene has CDR1 SGHVS and CDR2 FQNEAQ. The CDR3 loop reads CASSLDQETQYF. In DNA form, the CDR3 reads TGTGCCAGCAGCTTGGATCAAGAGACCCAGTACTTC.

The V and J genes are TRBV12-5 and TRBJ2-2, with TRBD2 identical over 10 bases. Per germline, CDR1 LGHNT and CDR2 FRNRAP. This CDR3 spans 17 amino acids. Trimming at V came to 6 bases and at J to 7 bases, leaving 14 bases not matched to a gene. The CDR3 reads CASGVGGWTSGVGELFF. For the CDR3, the DNA is TGTGCTAGTGGCGTTGGCGGATGGACTAGCGGTGTCGGGGAGCTGTTTTTT.

This clone was detected only a few times. J is TRBJ2-2 and V is TRBV7-9; 7 bases fit TRBD1. Unmatched junction bases numbered 5, after V lost 4 bases and J lost 0 bases. Germline CDR1 and CDR2: SEHNR and FQNEAQ (reference sequence). The CDR3 extends over 16 amino acids. The CDR3, as DNA: TGTGCCAGCAGCTCAACGCAGGGGGCGAACACCGGGGAGCTGTTTTTT. This sequence encodes CASSSTQGANTGELFF.

Only one count was recorded for this clone. The V gene is TRBV5-1, the J gene TRBJ2-7; 12 bases align to TRBD2. The trim removed 3 bases at V and 5 bases at J, leaving 15 bases unmatched. Germline assignment: CDR1 SGHRS and CDR2 YFSETQ. This CDR3 region has 18 residues. CDR3 coding DNA: TGCGCCAGCAGCTGGATGACTAGCGGGAGCTGGTCGGGAAACGAGCAGTACTTC. Encoded protein: CASSWMTSGSWSGNEQYF.

V and J are TRBV28 and TRBJ1-4; D not certain. The germline V gene encodes CDR1 MDHEN and CDR2 SYDVKM. This CDR3 has 14 amino acids. V lost 5 bases to trimming and J lost 7 bases, with 14 bases between them. The CDR3 nucleotides are TGTGCCAGCAGTCCACAGCGAAACGGTGAAAAACTGTTTTTT. Translating gives CASSPQRNGEKLFF.

This chain uses TRBV30 with TRBJ2-1; 14 positions agree with TRBD2. With V trimmed by 8 bases and J by 0 bases, 0 bases remained unmatched. The germline V gene encodes CDR1 GTSNPN and CDR2 SVGIG (reference sequence). CDR3 length equals 14 residues. This CDR3 reads CAGTSGGSYNEQFF. CDR3 DNA sequence: TGTGCCGGGACTAGCGGGGGCTCCTACAATGAGCAGTTCTTC.

V usage is TRBV5-6 and J usage is TRBJ2-1; TRBD2 aligns across 12 bases. The CDR3 sequence is 16 residues long. CDR1 is SGHDT and CDR2 is YYEEEE in the germline V gene. With V trimmed by 3 bases and J by 7 bases, 8 bases remained unmatched. CDR3 nucleotides: TGTGCCAGCAGCTCCCTAGGACTAGCGGGATGGAATGAGCAGTTCTTC. As protein: CASSSLGLAGWNEQFF.

The chain carries TRBV5-4 and TRBJ1-1, with D unclear. This CDR3 is built from 14 residues. CDR1 is SGHNT and CDR2 is YYREEE in the germline V gene (reference sequence). V shed 3 bases and J shed 0 bases, with 9 bases lying between them. CDR3 coding DNA: TGTGCCAGCAGCTCCTCTGAACTGAACACTGAAGCTTTCTTT. Translation gives CASSSSELNTEAFF.

V usage is TRBV11-1 and J usage is TRBJ2-7; D unresolved. Trimming cost V 2 bases and J 2 bases, with 10 bases left between them. Looked up from germline, CDR1 is SGHAT and CDR2 is FQDESV (reference sequence). This CDR3 contains 14 residues. CDR3 protein: CASSLIVGPYEQYF. As DNA, the CDR3 is TGTGCCAGCAGCTTAATAGTCGGGCCCTACGAGCAGTACTTC.

The V gene is TRBV29-1, the J gene TRBJ1-1, with 7 nucleotides matching TRBD1. CDR1 and CDR2 from the germline V gene are SQVTM and ANQGSEA. The CDR3 covers 14 residues. V dropped 7 bases and J dropped 0; count of bases not matched to a gene: 8. This CDR3 is CSATGAVMNTEAFF. The CDR3 DNA reads TGCAGCGCCACAGGGGCCGTGATGAACACTGAAGCTTTCTTT.

The chain carries TRBV13 and TRBJ2-7; TRBD2 aligns across 10 bases. The CDR3 consists of 16 residues. Germline CDR1 and CDR2: PRHDT and FYEKMQ (reference sequence). Unmatched junction bases numbered 6, after V lost 4 bases and J lost 0 bases. The CDR3 nucleotides read TGTGCCAGCAGCTCCCTAGCGGGAGTGGACTCCTACGAGCAGTACTTC. Amino acid sequence: CASSSLAGVDSYEQYF. Looking up the rest from reference TRBV13 and TRBJ2-7 gives the full variable domain: AAGVIQSPRHLIKEKRETATLKCYPIPRHDTVYWYQQGPGQDPQFLISFYEKMQSDKGSIPDRFSAQQFSDYHSELNMSSLELGDSALYFCASSSLAGVDSYEQYFGPGTRLTVT.

This clone occurred a few times. The chain employs TRBV6-6 and TRBJ2-7, with D possibly TRBD2 on 6 matching bases. Germline CDR1 reads MNHNY; CDR2 reads SVGAGI (reference sequence). Trimming removed 6 bases at V and 3 bases at J, with 18 bases between. This CDR3 contains 15 residues. In DNA form, the CDR3 reads TGTGCCAGCAGCCAACCTAGCGCCGCTAACTACGAGCAGTACTTC. The encoded protein is CASSQPSAANYEQYF.

The CDR3 loop reads CASSPGDGQPQHF. The CDR3 DNA sequence: TGTGCCAGCAGTCCCGGGGACGGTCAGCCCCAGCATTTT. The chain carries TRBV2 and TRBJ1-5; a possible D gene is TRBD1 (5 bases). The germline gives CDR1 SNHLY, CDR2 FYNNEI. Trimming cost V 5 bases and J 6 bases, with 11 bases left between them. This CDR3 has 13 amino acids. Together with reference TRBV2 and TRBJ1-5, the CDR3 gives the full variable domain: EPEVTQTPSHQVTQMGQEVILRCVPISNHLYFYWYRQILGQKVEFLVSFYNNEISEKSEIFDDQFSVERPDGSNFTLKIRSTKLEDSAMYFCASSPGDGQPQHFGDGTRLSIL.

CDR3 DNA: TGTGCCAGCAGCCAAATACAGGGTACTGAAGCTTTCTTT. It is translated as CASSQIQGTEAFF. The chain employs TRBV7-2 and TRBJ1-1; D possibly corresponds to TRBD1 (6 bases). The CDR3 contains 13 residues. Trimming left V 5 bases short and J 5 bases short, with 12 bases between. Looked up from germline, CDR1 is SGHTA and CDR2 is FQGNSA.

This rearrangement joins TRBV9 to TRBJ2-1; TRBD1 matches at 11 bases. The CDR3 spans 16 residues. Unmatched junction bases numbered 8, after V lost 3 bases and J lost 6 bases. Germline CDR1 SGDLS, CDR2 YYNGEE. CDR3: CASSGRGTGGTNEQFF. CDR3 nucleotide sequence: TGTGCCAGCAGCGGACGAGGGACAGGGGGGACCAATGAGCAGTTCTTC.

The chain has TRBV10-3 and TRBJ2-1; D is unclear. Per the germline V gene, CDR1 is ENHRY and CDR2 is SYGVKD. V was pared by 4 bases and J by 4 bases, with 8 bases between. The CDR3 length is 13 residues. This CDR3 is CAISGVGYNEQFF. As DNA, the CDR3 is TGTGCCATCAGTGGGGTCGGTTACAATGAGCAGTTCTTC.

This clone was detected only a few times. The chain has TRBV10-3 and TRBJ2-7; D is undetermined. The V gene lost 2 bases and the J gene lost 3 bases, with 2 bases spanning the gap. Germline V gives CDR1 ENHRY, CDR2 SYGVKD. CDR3 length: 11 amino acids. The CDR3 reads CAISENYEQYF. For the CDR3, the DNA is TGTGCCATCAGTGAGAACTACGAGCAGTACTTC.

J is TRBJ2-7 and V is TRBV5-4; 9 nucleotides match TRBD1. Germline V CDR1 and CDR2: SGHNT, YYREEE (reference sequence). This CDR3 is built from 15 residues. J was trimmed by 3 bases and V by 4 bases; bases with no gene match: 8. CDR3 bases: TGTGCCAGCAGCGACGGGACAGGGTTCTTCTACGAGCAGTACTTC. It encodes CASSDGTGFFYEQYF.